One and the same sample provided the 20 T cell receptor beta chains below, sequenced in a study of T cells expressing NK-cell markers. TCRdb reprocessed the 5' RACE reads and reports one entry per CDR3 protein, with no DNA. The sample is made up of about 460,000 distinct CDR3 sequences, and the top ten hold 1.4% of it. The sequencing input was blood T cells: a sorted CD56 or NKG2C T cell subset, CD4+ or CD8+ T cells, or bulk PBMC T cells (not recorded which). All receptors come from a woman aged 50 to 60 in good health.

V gene TRBV7-7 combines with J gene TRBJ2-1; TCRdb proposes TRBD2, but this gene call is untestable without DNA. This CDR3 region has 17 residues. Per germline, CDR1 SSHAT and CDR2 FNYEAQ (reference sequence). CDR3 loop: CASSLEDRLAGYNEQFF.

The chain links TRBV5-1 to TRBJ2-2; there is no DNA to check the TCRdb D call of TRBD2. CDR1 is SGHRS, CDR2 YFSETQ, per germline. This CDR3 is built from 17 residues. The CDR3 reads CASSLTNRGTRAGELFF.

The rearrangement joins TRBV19 to TRBJ2-1; TCRdb selects TRBD1, and the lack of DNA leaves this call unchecked. Germline CDR1 reads LNHDA; CDR2 reads SQIVND (reference sequence). The CDR3 is 13 residues long. The CDR3 region is CASSIEGRNEQFF.

The chain is built from TRBV11-2 and TRBJ2-1; TCRdb's D call, TRBD2, is unchecked because there is no DNA. Germline V gives CDR1 SGHAT, CDR2 FQNNGV. The CDR3 consists of 17 residues. The CDR3 reads CASSLRRETSGVDEQFF.

V gene TRBV5-6 combines with J gene TRBJ1-2. Germline-derived CDR1 and CDR2 are SGHDT and YYEEEE. This CDR3 spans 14 amino acids. CDR3 region: CASSRTSANYGYTF.

This sequence joins TRBV11-3 and TRBJ2-2; absent DNA, TCRdb's TRBD1 call cannot be checked. Germline values: CDR1 SGHNT, CDR2 YENEEA. The CDR3 has 14 residues. The CDR3 is CASNPRWDTGELFF.

The V and J genes are TRBV5-1 and TRBJ1-6. Germline lookup yields CDR1 SGHRS and CDR2 YFSETQ. The CDR3 sequence is 16 residues long. The CDR3 sequence: CASSLVAGGVGSPLHF.

The chain combines TRBV27 with TRBJ2-7; the TCRdb D gene call, TRBD2, has no DNA to confirm it. Germline V gene sequence: CDR1 MNHEY, CDR2 SMNVEV (reference sequence). The CDR3 sequence is 14 residues long. The CDR3 is CASRATGGPYEQYF.

J is TRBJ2-7 and V is TRBV7-9; TCRdb's D gene call, TRBD2, goes unchecked for lack of DNA. Germline lookup yields CDR1 SEHNR and CDR2 FQNEAQ (reference sequence). This CDR3 is 18 amino acids long. The CDR3 here is CASSATPLSSGKGYEQYF.

The chain joins TRBV20-1 to TRBJ2-1; TCRdb picks TRBD2, but there is no DNA to check that call. The CDR3 loop spans 15 amino acids. CDR1 is DFQATT, CDR2 SNEGSKA, per germline (reference sequence). The CDR3 loop is CSASRGLISYNEQFF.

The CDR3 protein is CASSTRDSGRASYNEQFF. The gene calls are TRBV10-1 and TRBJ2-1; checking the TCRdb D call of TRBD2 is not possible without DNA. CDR3 length: 18 amino acids. Looked up from germline, CDR1 is WNHNN and CDR2 is SYGVQD (reference sequence).

The chain recombines TRBV14 with TRBJ2-2; TCRdb reports TRBD1, a call that lacks DNA to check it against. Germline lookup yields CDR1 SGHDN and CDR2 FVKESK. The CDR3 is made up of 16 amino acids. This CDR3 is CASSQEVGTLTGELFF.

CDR3 region: CASSPAILTEAFF. V usage is TRBV27 and J usage is TRBJ1-1. The V gene's germline CDR1 is MNHEY and CDR2 SMNVEV (reference sequence). The CDR3 extends over 13 amino acids.

Here the CDR3 reads CATSRDRGPTDTQYF. The chain joins TRBV15 to TRBJ2-3; the TCRdb call, TRBD1, lacks DNA for checking. There are 15 residues in the CDR3. From germline, CDR1 is LNHNV and CDR2 YYDKDF (reference sequence).

This chain joins TRBV6-5 and TRBJ2-7; TCRdb proposes TRBD1, but this gene call is untestable without DNA. The length of the CDR3 is 14 residues. Germline loops: CDR1 MNHEY, CDR2 SVGAGI. This CDR3 reads CASTYGTGGGEQYF.

The chain recombines TRBV7-9 with TRBJ2-1; TCRdb picks TRBD1, but there is no DNA to check that call. The CDR3 consists of 16 residues. Germline assignment: CDR1 SEHNR and CDR2 FQNEAQ (reference sequence). CDR3 in amino acids: CASSPPGGLGYNEQFF.

CDR3: CASSLQTGGGTGELFF. The J gene is TRBJ2-2, the V gene TRBV5-1; TCRdb outputs TRBD1, but without DNA this stays unchecked. Germline CDR1 SGHRS, CDR2 YFSETQ. This CDR3 region has 16 residues. Full variable domain (remainder filled in from reference TRBV5-1 and TRBJ2-2): KAGVTQTPRYLIKTRGQQVTLSCSPISGHRSVSWYQQTPGQGLQFLFEYFSETQRNKGNFPGRFSGRQFSNSRSEMNVSTLELGDSALYLCASSLQTGGGTGELFFGEGSRLTVL.

The rearrangement uses TRBV12-3 or TRBV12-4 and TRBJ2-5; TCRdb's D call of TRBD2 is untestable without DNA. This CDR3 has 17 amino acids. Here the CDR3 reads CASSHGTSGGIQETQYF.

The V and J genes are TRBV24-1 and TRBJ1-2. The CDR3 consists of 13 residues. Germline V gives CDR1 KGHDR, CDR2 SFDVKD. The CDR3 spells CATSDSTVYGYTF.

The chain carries TRBV29-1 and TRBJ2-5; TCRdb designates TRBD2, a call that cannot be tested without DNA. This CDR3 is 12 amino acids long. Germline CDR1 SQVTM, CDR2 ANQGSEA. CDR3 protein: CSVVIGGETQYF.